These T cell receptor beta chains were read from a single sample in a study of identical twins. TCRdb re-called the 5' RACE reads with MiXCR, one entry per CDR3 protein. The sample has around 230,000 distinct CDR3 sequences; over 5% are singletons. These records were also assigned to another study, of T cells expressing NK-cell markers.

The sequencing sample was made of CD8+ T cells sorted from blood. Source of these receptors: a woman aged 18 to 35 in good health. Each CDR3 is given with its conserved first and last residue. The D gene is left open where the match is weak. Some rows mark clone size as missing; the rest say once, few, many or name a class of expanded clone.

cdr3_aa: CASSPGQGRGEKLFF
cdr3_nt: TGTGCCAGCAGCCCCGGACAGGGTCGAGGGGAAAAACTGTTTTTT
clone_size: many
d_call: TRBD1
j_call: TRBJ1-4
v_call: TRBV5-6

cdr3_aa: CASSSRLDTQYF
cdr3_nt: TGTGCCAGCAGCTCCCGCTTGGATACGCAGTATTTT
clone_size: many
d_call: NA
j_call: TRBJ2-3
v_call: TRBV7-8

cdr3_aa: CASSLLASGRADTQYF
cdr3_nt: TGCGCCAGCAGCTTGTTGGCTAGCGGGCGGGCAGATACGCAGTATTTT
clone_size: few
d_call: TRBD2
j_call: TRBJ2-3
v_call: TRBV5-1

cdr3_aa: CASSFEGSRNQPQHF
cdr3_nt: TGTGCCAGCAGTTTTGAAGGATCTCGCAATCAGCCCCAGCATTTT
clone_size: many
d_call: NA
j_call: TRBJ1-5
v_call: TRBV12-3/TRBV12-4

cdr3_aa: CASSEDVRLAGNDEQYF
cdr3_nt: TGTGCCAGCAGTGAAGATGTTCGCCTAGCGGGAAACGACGAGCAGTACTTC
clone_size: few
d_call: TRBD2
j_call: TRBJ2-7
v_call: TRBV2

cdr3_aa: CASSVGRDHLYEQYF
cdr3_nt: TGTGCCAGCAGCGTAGGGAGAGACCACCTGTACGAGCAGTACTTC
clone_size: many
d_call: NA
j_call: TRBJ2-7
v_call: TRBV9

cdr3_aa: CASSPSGDTYNEQFF
cdr3_nt: TGTGCCAGCAGTCCTAGCGGGGACACCTACAATGAGCAGTTCTTC
clone_size: many
d_call: TRBD2
j_call: TRBJ2-1
v_call: TRBV12-3/TRBV12-4

cdr3_aa: CASSPDRGSFSGANVLTF
cdr3_nt: TGCGCCAGCAGCCCCGACAGGGGTTCGTTCTCTGGGGCCAACGTCCTGACTTTC
clone_size: NA
d_call: TRBD1
j_call: TRBJ2-6
v_call: TRBV5-1

cdr3_aa: CASSAELAGGPIGTDTQYF
cdr3_nt: TGCGCCAGCAGCGCCGAACTAGCGGGAGGGCCTATCGGCACAGATACGCAGTATTTT
clone_size: many
d_call: TRBD2
j_call: TRBJ2-3
v_call: TRBV5-1

cdr3_aa: CASSSRRGSGISNQPQHF
cdr3_nt: TGTGCCAGCAGTTCCCGCCGGGGAAGTGGTATTAGCAATCAGCCCCAGCATTTT
clone_size: NA
d_call: NA
j_call: TRBJ1-5
v_call: TRBV12-3/TRBV12-4

cdr3_aa: CASGGGTGKVNEQFF
cdr3_nt: TGTGCCAGCGGAGGGGGGACAGGGAAAGTCAATGAGCAGTTCTTC
clone_size: NA
d_call: TRBD1
j_call: TRBJ2-1
v_call: TRBV6-1

cdr3_aa: CASSFTGGYNEQFF
cdr3_nt: TGTGCCAGCAGTTTTACAGGGGGCTACAATGAGCAGTTCTTC
clone_size: few
d_call: TRBD1
j_call: TRBJ2-1
v_call: TRBV12-3/TRBV12-4

cdr3_aa: CASSPTGAYQPQHF
cdr3_nt: TGTGCCAGCAGCCCGACAGGGGCTTATCAGCCCCAGCATTTT
clone_size: NA
d_call: TRBD1
j_call: TRBJ1-5
v_call: TRBV27

cdr3_aa: CSARVYNEQFF
cdr3_nt: TGCAGCGCCCGGGTCTACAATGAGCAGTTCTTC
clone_size: few
d_call: NA
j_call: TRBJ2-1
v_call: TRBV29-1

cdr3_aa: CASSISGNQPQHF
cdr3_nt: TGTGCCAGCAGTATCTCTGGCAATCAGCCCCAGCATTTT
clone_size: few
d_call: NA
j_call: TRBJ1-5
v_call: TRBV27

cdr3_aa: CASRGLRERNEQFF
cdr3_nt: TGTGCCAGCAGGGGCCTCAGGGAGCGTAATGAGCAGTTCTTC
clone_size: few
d_call: NA
j_call: TRBJ2-1
v_call: TRBV6-2/TRBV6-3

cdr3_aa: CASSLTGGNAWEQYF
cdr3_nt: TGTGCCAGCAGCTTGACCGGGGGGAACGCGTGGGAGCAGTACTTC
clone_size: NA
d_call: TRBD2
j_call: TRBJ2-7
v_call: TRBV5-8

cdr3_aa: CSATDRGDHTEAFF
cdr3_nt: TGCAGTGCGACCGACAGGGGAGATCACACTGAAGCTTTCTTT
clone_size: many
d_call: TRBD1
j_call: TRBJ1-1
v_call: TRBV20-1

cdr3_aa: CASRPRTVETQYF
cdr3_nt: TGTGCCAGCAGACCCCGAACAGTAGAGACCCAGTACTTC
clone_size: many
d_call: NA
j_call: TRBJ2-5
v_call: TRBV2

cdr3_aa: CASSLGREAEQYF
cdr3_nt: TGTGCCAGCAGCTTAGGCCGCGAGGCCGAGCAGTACTTC
clone_size: NA
d_call: NA
j_call: TRBJ2-7
v_call: TRBV13

cdr3_aa: CASSLAGTFYGYTF
cdr3_nt: TGTGCCAGCAGTTTAGCCGGGACCTTCTATGGCTACACCTTC
clone_size: NA
d_call: NA
j_call: TRBJ1-2
v_call: TRBV12-3/TRBV12-4

cdr3_aa: CASRGQGKETQYF
cdr3_nt: TGTGCCAGCAGGGGACAGGGGAAAGAGACCCAGTACTTC
clone_size: many
d_call: TRBD1
j_call: TRBJ2-5
v_call: TRBV7-8

cdr3_aa: CAWSGLGGYEQYF
cdr3_nt: TGTGCCTGGAGCGGACTAGGGGGCTACGAGCAGTACTTC
clone_size: NA
d_call: NA
j_call: TRBJ2-7
v_call: TRBV30

cdr3_aa: CASSVDIYNEQFF
cdr3_nt: TGTGCCAGCAGTGTCGACATCTACAATGAGCAGTTCTTC
clone_size: many
d_call: NA
j_call: TRBJ2-1
v_call: TRBV27

cdr3_aa: CASSLHRDFSYNEQFF
cdr3_nt: TGTGCCAGCAGCTTGCACCGGGACTTCTCCTACAATGAGCAGTTCTTC
clone_size: few
d_call: NA
j_call: TRBJ2-1
v_call: TRBV11-2

cdr3_aa: CASSETGTRSTDTQYF
cdr3_nt: TGTGCCAGCAGTGAAACCGGGACGAGGAGTACAGATACGCAGTATTTT
clone_size: few
d_call: NA
j_call: TRBJ2-3
v_call: TRBV6-4

cdr3_aa: CASGVFSSSYEQYF
cdr3_nt: TGTGCCAGCGGGGTGTTCTCCTCCTCCTACGAGCAGTACTTC
clone_size: few
d_call: NA
j_call: TRBJ2-7
v_call: TRBV21-1

cdr3_aa: CASSTGEGYSGNTIYF
cdr3_nt: TGTGCCAGCAGCACTGGAGAAGGATACTCTGGAAACACCATATATTTT
clone_size: many
d_call: NA
j_call: TRBJ1-3
v_call: TRBV12-3/TRBV12-4

cdr3_aa: CASSLGDISRPQHF
cdr3_nt: TGTGCCAGCAGTTTAGGGGACATCAGCAGACCCCAGCATTTT
clone_size: many
d_call: NA
j_call: TRBJ1-5
v_call: TRBV12-3/TRBV12-4

cdr3_aa: CASSLGRAGYNEQFF
cdr3_nt: TGTGCCAGCAGCTTAGGGAGGGCGGGGTACAATGAGCAGTTCTTC
clone_size: few
d_call: NA
j_call: TRBJ2-1
v_call: TRBV7-7

cdr3_aa: CASSQGTSNEQFF
cdr3_nt: TGTGCCAGCAGCCAAGGGACCAGCAATGAGCAGTTCTTC
clone_size: few
d_call: NA
j_call: TRBJ2-1
v_call: TRBV5-6

cdr3_aa: CATSGPGQGIAKNIQYF
cdr3_nt: TGTGCCACCAGCGGGCCGGGACAGGGGATAGCCAAAAACATTCAGTACTTC
clone_size: many
d_call: TRBD1
j_call: TRBJ2-4
v_call: TRBV15

cdr3_aa: CASIAMNTEAFF
cdr3_nt: TGTGCCAGCATTGCGATGAACACTGAAGCTTTCTTT
clone_size: NA
d_call: NA
j_call: TRBJ1-1
v_call: TRBV6-5

cdr3_aa: CASSLGPGQTGELFF
cdr3_nt: TGCGCCAGCAGCTTGGGTCCAGGGCAGACCGGGGAGCTGTTTTTT
clone_size: many
d_call: NA
j_call: TRBJ2-2
v_call: TRBV5-1

cdr3_aa: CASSYFGGDNEQFF
cdr3_nt: TGTGCCAGCAGTTACTTCGGGGGAGACAATGAGCAGTTCTTC
clone_size: NA
d_call: NA
j_call: TRBJ2-1
v_call: TRBV6-2/TRBV6-3

cdr3_aa: CASSLVSGSNEQFF
cdr3_nt: TGTGCCAGCAGCTTGGTCAGCGGGAGTAATGAGCAGTTCTTC
clone_size: many
d_call: TRBD2
j_call: TRBJ2-1
v_call: TRBV5-6

cdr3_aa: CSVSKAFF
cdr3_nt: TGCAGCGTTTCGAAAGCTTTCTTT
clone_size: many
d_call: NA
j_call: TRBJ1-1
v_call: TRBV29-1

cdr3_aa: CASSISGQAARTQYF
cdr3_nt: TGTGCCAGCAGTATATCCGGACAGGCAGCGAGGACCCAGTACTTC
clone_size: NA
d_call: TRBD1
j_call: TRBJ2-5
v_call: TRBV12-3/TRBV12-4

cdr3_aa: CASSVPYGANVLTF
cdr3_nt: TGTGCCAGCAGCGTGCCCTACGGGGCCAACGTCCTGACTTTC
clone_size: many
d_call: NA
j_call: TRBJ2-6
v_call: TRBV9

cdr3_aa: CASSNTLVRAGSTQYF
cdr3_nt: TGTGCCAGCAGCAACACACTAGTTCGGGCAGGGAGTACGCAGTATTTT
clone_size: NA
d_call: NA
j_call: TRBJ2-3
v_call: TRBV3-1

cdr3_aa: CASSYGTVLHEQYF
cdr3_nt: TGTGCCAGCAGCTACGGGACAGTCCTCCACGAGCAGTACTTC
clone_size: NA
d_call: TRBD1
j_call: TRBJ2-7
v_call: TRBV7-9

cdr3_aa: CASSLVNGRHEQYF
cdr3_nt: TGTGCCAGCAGCTTAGTAAACGGGAGACACGAGCAGTACTTC
clone_size: NA
d_call: NA
j_call: TRBJ2-7
v_call: TRBV7-2

cdr3_aa: CASDIQGLDEQYF
cdr3_nt: TGTGCCAGCGACATACAGGGCCTCGACGAGCAGTACTTC
clone_size: NA
d_call: NA
j_call: TRBJ2-7
v_call: TRBV13

cdr3_aa: CASREPPTYNEKLFF
cdr3_nt: TGTGCCAGCAGAGAACCCCCGACTTATAATGAAAAACTGTTTTTT
clone_size: NA
d_call: NA
j_call: TRBJ1-4
v_call: TRBV2

cdr3_aa: CSARTGTAHTEAFF
cdr3_nt: TGCAGTGCTAGAACCGGGACAGCCCACACTGAAGCTTTCTTT
clone_size: few
d_call: TRBD1
j_call: TRBJ1-1
v_call: TRBV20-1

cdr3_aa: CASSFNGGNNEQFF
cdr3_nt: TGTGCCAGCAGCTTCAACGGGGGTAACAATGAGCAGTTCTTC
clone_size: many
d_call: NA
j_call: TRBJ2-1
v_call: TRBV7-4

cdr3_aa: CASSRWGEQETQYF
cdr3_nt: TGTGCCAGCAGTCGGTGGGGGGAACAAGAGACCCAGTACTTC
clone_size: NA
d_call: NA
j_call: TRBJ2-5
v_call: TRBV27

cdr3_aa: CASSYSITGTYDTEAFF
cdr3_nt: TGTGCCAGCAGTTACTCGATAACGGGAACTTACGACACTGAAGCTTTCTTT
clone_size: few
d_call: NA
j_call: TRBJ1-1
v_call: TRBV6-5

cdr3_aa: CSGDLQDTQYF
cdr3_nt: TGCAGTGGGGACTTACAAGATACGCAGTATTTT
clone_size: few
d_call: NA
j_call: TRBJ2-3
v_call: TRBV20-1